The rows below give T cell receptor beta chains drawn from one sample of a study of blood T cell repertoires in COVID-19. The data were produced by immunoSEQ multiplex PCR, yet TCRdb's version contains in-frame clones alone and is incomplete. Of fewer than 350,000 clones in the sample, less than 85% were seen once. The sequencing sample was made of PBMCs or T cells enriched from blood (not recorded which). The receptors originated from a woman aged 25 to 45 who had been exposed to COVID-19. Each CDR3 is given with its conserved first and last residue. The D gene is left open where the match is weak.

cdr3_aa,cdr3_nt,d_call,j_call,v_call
CASSQGPGREQYF,TGTGCCAGCAGCCAAGGGCCAGGGCGGGAGCAGTACTTC,-,TRBJ2-7,TRBV14
CASSVGGTSGYEQYF,TGTGCCAGCAGCGTAGGAGGGACTAGCGGTTACGAGCAGTACTTC,TRBD2,TRBJ2-7,TRBV9
CASSQDTATSTTPIYEQYF,TGTGCCAGCAGCCAAGATACAGCGACTAGCACAACGCCGATCTACGAGCAGTACTTC,TRBD2,TRBJ2-7,TRBV4-2
CASSTTSPRYNEQFF,TGTGCCAGCAGTACCACTTCCCCACGCTACAATGAGCAGTTCTTC,-,TRBJ2-1,TRBV27
CASSPAREGEQFF,TGTGCCAGCTCACCAGCGCGGGAGGGGGAGCAGTTCTTC,TRBD2,TRBJ2-1,TRBV18
CASSLWVLGEGQPQHF,TGTGCCAGCAGTTTATGGGTTTTGGGGGAGGGTCAGCCCCAGCATTTT,-,TRBJ1-5,TRBV28
CASSLLRYEQYF,TGTGCCAGCAGTTTATTGCGGTACGAGCAGTACTTC,-,TRBJ2-7,TRBV28
CASSVAPSGVGGYTF,TGTGCCAGCAGCGTAGCTCCTTCGGGAGTAGGTGGCTACACCTTC,-,TRBJ1-2,TRBV9
CASSPGQGVGTDTQYF,TGTGCCAGCAGCCCTGGACAGGGAGTGGGCACAGATACGCAGTATTTT,TRBD1,TRBJ2-3,TRBV5-4
CASSLEGDTEAFF,TGTGCCAGCAGCTTAGAAGGGGACACTGAAGCTTTCTTT,-,TRBJ1-1,TRBV7-9
CASSDTGRVNQPQHF,TGTGCCAGCAGTGACACTGGCAGGGTCAATCAGCCCCAGCATTTT,-,TRBJ1-5,TRBV6-1
CASSSGQFTDTQYF,TGCGCCAGCAGCTCGGGACAGTTCACAGATACGCAGTATTTT,TRBD1,TRBJ2-3,TRBV5-1
CASSPRGGNGADEQYF,TGTGCCAGCAGCCCCCGGGGCGGGAACGGGGCGGACGAGCAGTACTTC,-,TRBJ2-7,TRBV5-6